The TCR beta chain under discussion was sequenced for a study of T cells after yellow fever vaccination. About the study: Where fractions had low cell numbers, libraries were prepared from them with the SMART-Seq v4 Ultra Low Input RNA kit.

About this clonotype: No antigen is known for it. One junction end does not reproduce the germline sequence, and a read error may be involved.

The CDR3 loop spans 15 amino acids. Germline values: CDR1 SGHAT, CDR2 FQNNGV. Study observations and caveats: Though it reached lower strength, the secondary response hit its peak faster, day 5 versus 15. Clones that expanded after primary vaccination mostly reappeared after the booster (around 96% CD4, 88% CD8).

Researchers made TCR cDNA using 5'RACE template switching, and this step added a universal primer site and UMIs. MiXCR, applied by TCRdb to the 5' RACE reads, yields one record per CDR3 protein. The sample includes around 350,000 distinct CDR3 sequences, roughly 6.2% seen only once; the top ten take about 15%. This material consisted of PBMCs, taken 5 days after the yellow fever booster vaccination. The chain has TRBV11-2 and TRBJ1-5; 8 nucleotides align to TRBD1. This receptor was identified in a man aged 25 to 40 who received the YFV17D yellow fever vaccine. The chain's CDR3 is CASSLDRGRSQPQHF. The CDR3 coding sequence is TGTGCCAGCAGCCTAGACAGGGGCCGTAGTCAGCCCCAGCATTTT.